Reported below is one TCR beta chain. Its cognate antigen is unknown. This sample was included in a study of identifying expanded T cells in peripheral blood. Study outcomes and limitations: Two-week clone count variance significantly increased as total template count grew. Technical replicates showed about 1.2 changed clones; approximately two weeks roughly 16; four weeks 19.

TCRdb keeps only in-frame clones here, not all; method: immunoSEQ multiplex PCR. There are around 85,000 clones in the sample; more than 70% occur only once, and 15% to 20% lies in the top ten. Germline CDR1 reads LGHNA; CDR2 reads YSLEER. The CDR3 has 12 amino acids. V gave up 0 bases and J gave up 2 bases, with 0 bases separating them. No infections or other immune events were documented during collection. This chain links TRBV4-3 with TRBJ2-3; D gene ambiguous. The receptor was isolated from a person aged 18 to 75 in good health. The sequencing input was blood. CDR3 region: CASSQDTDTQYF. CDR3 DNA sequence: TGCGCCAGCAGCCAAGACACAGATACGCAGTATTTT.